This T cell receptor (beta chain) was recorded in a study of T-cell memory formation after mild COVID-19 (dated by TCRdb to the early 2020s). Study-wide context: Most TCR sequence clusters were specific to one of the two donors. In a couple of donors, T-cell clones that expanded and contracted after mild COVID-19 were tracked by sequencing TCRalpha and TCRbeta repertoires over time. The cohort comprised two young, previously healthy adult volunteers, one female and one male.

Worth noting for this clonotype: There is no known antigen for this receptor. No per-base quality is available; no much larger clone lies one base away.

The reads were generated on an Illumina NovaSeq 6000. cDNA libraries for TCRalpha and TCRbeta were prepared by 5'RACE using constant-segment primers, with sample barcodes and unique molecular identifiers added. RNA was extracted from every sample with Trizol reagent. Library amplification was performed in two PCR steps, and a second sample barcode and Illumina TruSeq adapters were introduced in the second step. Sequencing of libraries was performed on an Illumina NovaSeq with 2 x 150 bp paired-end reads. The paper's processing steps were these. Demultiplexing of reads and collapsing into UMI-guided consensus sequences were performed with migec v1.2.7. Using mixcr v2.1.11, the UMI consensuses were aligned to TRA and TRB V and J templates and assembled into clonotypes. A clonotype was counted as expanded or contracted only when both edgeR and NoisET called the clonotype significant, with the noise models trained on biological replicates. For edgeR calls, a false discovery rate-adjusted p below 0.01 and a log2 fold-change threshold of 1 were applied. As an exploratory analysis of dynamics, PCA with hierarchical clustering was applied to max-normalized trajectories of the 1000 most abundant clonotypes. The CD4 or CD8 phenotype of responding clones was assigned using the separately sequenced CD4+ and CD8+ repertoires. Using fastp trimming at Q25 and MiXCR clonotype assembly, TCRdb reanalyzed the public sequencing data and kept in-frame beta chains. Duplicate CDR3 protein sequences are folded into a single record with the most common DNA and genes. The V and J calls, along with clone size, are taken from TCRdb and not from the paper's own processing. Counted in this sample were about 470,000 distinct CDR3 sequences; roughly 25% of them appeared once. Around 13% of the sample belongs to the ten largest clones.

The germline V end is reduced by 0 bases and the J end by 5 bases; junction bases left unmatched: 4. From a lookup of the germline V gene, CDR1 and CDR2 are SGDLS and YYNGEE. The CDR3 goes from the cysteine to the phenylalanine over 15 residues. This entry keeps only the CDR3 DNA: 45 bases, framed from base 1. What the study reported, not specific to this receptor: Contracting CD4+ clones were found mainly in CM and EM memory subsets, while CD8+ clones were enriched in EMRA. SARS-CoV-2 specificity was not confirmed for the second-wave clones peaking on day 37. The detection of some responding clones in pre-infection memory suggests that pre-existing cross-reactive memory T cells joined the SARS-CoV-2 response. Clones contracting from day 15 to 85 had balanced CD4/CD8 phenotypes, while a second wave expanding from day 15 to 37 was biased towards CD4+. The study covered only a couple of mild cases, and larger cohorts including severe cases with pre-infection samples were considered necessary.

Ficoll-Paque density gradient centrifugation was used to isolate PBMCs. The sequence came from an adult woman who had mild COVID-19 (a few samples of this study predate the infection). The sample titles of this study are shuffled in the database, so cell type and time point are left out; the donor was told from shared clones. The sample was PBMCs or a T cell subset sorted from them (not recorded which). This chain is built from TRBV9 and TRBJ2-1, and 8 bases in between align with TRBD2. The CDR3 protein is CASSVAGGPHNEQFF. In nucleotides, the sequence is TGTGCCAGCAGCGTAGCGGGGGGGCCCCACAATGAGCAGTTCTTC.